This T cell receptor beta chain was identified during a study of CD8 T cells in Susac syndrome. Random hexamers primed reverse transcription of about 0.5 to 1 ug RNA. TCRdb reprocessed the immunoSEQ multiplex PCR reads with MiXCR, giving one entry per CDR3 protein. The sample lists about 440,000 distinct CDR3 sequences, approximately 85% seen once, with 0.12% in the top ten. TCR beta sequences were obtained from blood CD8+ and CD4+ T cells. V lost 5 bases to trimming and J lost 0 bases; unmatched junction nucleotides: 6. CDR1 is MRHNA and CDR2 is SNTAGT in the germline V gene. The CDR3 sequence is 15 residues long.

The receptor's source is a human donor with multiple sclerosis. The V and J genes are TRBV6-4 and TRBJ2-7, with TRBD1 matching over 8 bases. What was sequenced was CD8+ T cells from PBMCs. In nucleotides, the CDR3 is TGTGCCAGCAGTAATCCGGGACAGGACTCCTACGAGCAGTACTTC. Amino acids: CASSNPGQDSYEQYF.